One sample yielded the 27 T cell receptor beta chains listed below, sequenced in a study of T cells expressing NK-cell markers. TCRdb re-analyzed the 5' RACE reads; it lists each CDR3 protein once, without DNA. Recorded here are about 720 distinct CDR3 sequences; the top ten clones represent about 67%. Source material: blood T cells: a sorted CD56 or NKG2C T cell subset, CD4+ or CD8+ T cells, or bulk PBMC T cells (not recorded which). These receptors came from a woman in her fifties or sixties in good health.

This clonotype is medium-sized by frequency. The chain carries TRBV6-4 and TRBJ2-1; checking the TCRdb D call of TRBD2 is not possible without DNA. The CDR3 length is 13 residues. The germline gives CDR1 MRHNA, CDR2 SNTAGT. The CDR3 sequence is CATGTSGENEQFF.

This clonotype ranks as medium-sized in terms of frequency. The genes are TRBV28 and TRBJ2-1; the D gene TCRdb calls, TRBD2, cannot be checked with no DNA. Germline CDR1 is MDHEN and CDR2 is SYDVKM. The CDR3 sequence is 15 residues long. Here the CDR3 reads CASSLRAEPYNEQFF.

The CDR3 sequence: CASSSVTYSPLHF. J is TRBJ1-6 and V is TRBV5-5. Germline CDR1 reads SGHKS; CDR2 reads YYEKEE (reference sequence). The CDR3 is 13 amino acids.

This clonotype counts as medium-sized by frequency. The J gene is TRBJ1-2, the V gene TRBV12-3 or TRBV12-4; no DNA is available, so the TRBD1 call from TCRdb remains unchecked. The CDR3 loop spans 12 amino acids. This CDR3 is CASGRDTLGYTF.

Considering frequency, this clonotype is medium-sized (0.01 to 0.1%). The genes are TRBV20-1 and TRBJ2-5; TCRdb designates TRBD2, a call that cannot be tested without DNA. The germline V gene encodes CDR1 DFQATT and CDR2 SNEGSKA (reference sequence). The CDR3 runs to 14 residues. The CDR3 reads CSAREPRELETQYF.

This clonotype is deemed large by its frequency. This sequence joins TRBV24-1 and TRBJ2-2. The CDR3 loop spans 14 amino acids. In germline, CDR1 is KGHDR, CDR2 SFDVKD. CDR3 sequence reads: CATSDLTDTGELFF.

This clonotype is labeled medium-sized based on frequency. The rearrangement joins TRBV6-4 to TRBJ2-2; TCRdb gives TRBD1 as the D gene, but with no DNA this cannot be confirmed. Germline V gives CDR1 MRHNA, CDR2 SNTAGT. There are 16 residues in the CDR3. This CDR3 is CASSATGGGGTGELFF.

According to its frequency, this clonotype is medium-sized. The CDR3 sequence is CATLRSGTDTQYF. The chain links TRBV24-1 to TRBJ2-3. CDR1 KGHDR and CDR2 SFDVKD come from the germline V gene. The CDR3 is made up of 13 amino acids.

This clonotype is labeled medium-sized based on frequency. This chain joins TRBV24-1 and TRBJ2-1; TCRdb outputs TRBD2, but without DNA this stays unchecked. Germline CDR1 and CDR2: KGHDR and SFDVKD. The CDR3 totals 13 residues. The CDR3 loop is CATSDLGGDEQFF.

This clonotype registers medium-sized by frequency. The J gene is TRBJ2-7, the V gene TRBV6-5; there is no DNA to check the TCRdb D call of TRBD2. Germline assignment: CDR1 MNHEY and CDR2 SVGAGI. The CDR3 sequence is 15 residues long. This chain's CDR3 is CASTVERASSYEQYF.

This clonotype shows up as large by frequency. This chain uses TRBV6-2 or TRBV6-3 with TRBJ2-1; the D call from TCRdb, TRBD2, cannot be confirmed without DNA. CDR3 size: 13 residues. CDR1 is MNHEY, CDR2 SVGEGT, per germline. Here the CDR3 reads CASSEREAHEQFF.

Judged by frequency, this clonotype is large. The CDR3 spells CSASSPDKNTEAFF. The rearrangement joins TRBV20-1 to TRBJ1-1; TCRdb returns TRBD1, unconfirmable since there is no DNA. The CDR3 spans 14 residues. Per the germline V gene, CDR1 is DFQATT and CDR2 is SNEGSKA (reference sequence).

This chain joins TRBV27 and TRBJ1-1. CDR3 size: 17 residues. Germline CDR1 and CDR2: MNHEY and SMNVEV (reference sequence). The CDR3 reads CASSCDPRQMKDTEAFF.

The chain couples TRBV6-4 to TRBJ2-3. Germline CDR1 is MRHNA and CDR2 is SNTAGT. CDR3 length: 15 amino acids. CDR3 region: CASSDSAYATDTQYF.

This clonotype is classed as medium-sized by frequency. The chain joins TRBV11-2 to TRBJ2-1; the D gene TCRdb calls, TRBD2, cannot be checked with no DNA. Germline loops: CDR1 SGHAT, CDR2 FQNNGV. The CDR3 sequence is 13 residues long. The CDR3 reads CASSLVAYNEQFF.

This clonotype is labeled large based on frequency. This sequence joins TRBV20-1 and TRBJ1-1; TCRdb calls TRBD1, which cannot be checked without DNA. The CDR3 is 16 residues long. Germline CDR1 DFQATT, CDR2 SNEGSKA (reference sequence). CDR3 amino acids: CSARRGTGELNTEAFF.

V is TRBV7-2 and J is TRBJ2-1; TCRdb's D call of TRBD1 is untestable without DNA. CDR1 is SGHTA and CDR2 is FQGNSA in the germline V gene. The CDR3 has 15 residues. The CDR3 protein is CASSLSQGSYNEQFF.

Frequency places this clonotype as medium-sized (0.01 to 0.1%). The gene calls are TRBV20-1 and TRBJ1-1. Germline CDR1 and CDR2: DFQATT and SNEGSKA (reference sequence). CDR3 length: 15 residues. CDR3 in amino acids: CSARPITLTASIAFF.

This clonotype shows up as medium-sized by frequency. V usage is TRBV20-1 and J usage is TRBJ2-5; the D gene TCRdb calls, TRBD1, cannot be checked with no DNA. The germline V gene has CDR1 DFQATT and CDR2 SNEGSKA (reference sequence). The length of the CDR3 is 14 residues. The CDR3 protein is CSARGGREQETQYF.

Considering frequency, this clonotype is hyperexpanded. This chain joins TRBV21-1 and TRBJ2-2; lacking DNA, the TRBD1 call made by TCRdb goes unchecked. TRBV21-1 is shown as a pseudogene. The CDR3 is 15 amino acids. This CDR3 is CASVWHPKGVGELFF.

This clonotype ranks as medium-sized (0.01 to 0.1%) in terms of frequency. This chain uses TRBV20-1 with TRBJ2-7; the TCRdb call, TRBD2, lacks DNA for checking. The CDR3 contains 15 residues. The germline CDR1 and CDR2 sequences are DFQATT and SNEGSKA (reference sequence). CDR3 protein: CSARTLAGETYEQYF.

Frequency places this clonotype as medium-sized. The chain recombines TRBV18 with TRBJ2-2. Germline assignment: CDR1 KGHSH and CDR2 LQKENI. The CDR3 spans 13 residues. Here the CDR3 reads CASSPPGPGELFF.

This clonotype is deemed medium-sized by its frequency. The chain carries TRBV20-1 and TRBJ1-1. The V gene's germline CDR1 is DFQATT and CDR2 SNEGSKA (reference sequence). This CDR3 region has 17 residues. The CDR3 reads CSARDYAALGDHTEAFF.

This clonotype is deemed medium-sized by its frequency. This chain links TRBV5-1 with TRBJ2-3. The length of the CDR3 is 14 residues. Germline V CDR1 and CDR2: SGHRS, YFSETQ. The CDR3 sequence: CASRQGGWADTQYF.

V is TRBV20-1 and J is TRBJ1-4. Germline loops: CDR1 DFQATT, CDR2 SNEGSKA (reference sequence). This CDR3 spans 13 amino acids. CDR3 protein: CSAPSGGREKLFF.

This clonotype registers medium-sized by frequency. The CDR3 reads CASSLMFWGQAFF. V gene TRBV7-3 combines with J gene TRBJ1-1; checking the TCRdb D call of TRBD1 is not possible without DNA. This CDR3 has 13 amino acids. Germline V gene sequence: CDR1 SGHTA, CDR2 FQGTGA.

This clonotype shows up as large by frequency. V gene TRBV20-1 combines with J gene TRBJ1-6; TCRdb lists TRBD1, though no DNA is available to test this call. Germline V gene sequence: CDR1 DFQATT, CDR2 SNEGSKA (reference sequence). The CDR3 consists of 14 residues. CDR3 residues: CSARASLDSSPLHF.